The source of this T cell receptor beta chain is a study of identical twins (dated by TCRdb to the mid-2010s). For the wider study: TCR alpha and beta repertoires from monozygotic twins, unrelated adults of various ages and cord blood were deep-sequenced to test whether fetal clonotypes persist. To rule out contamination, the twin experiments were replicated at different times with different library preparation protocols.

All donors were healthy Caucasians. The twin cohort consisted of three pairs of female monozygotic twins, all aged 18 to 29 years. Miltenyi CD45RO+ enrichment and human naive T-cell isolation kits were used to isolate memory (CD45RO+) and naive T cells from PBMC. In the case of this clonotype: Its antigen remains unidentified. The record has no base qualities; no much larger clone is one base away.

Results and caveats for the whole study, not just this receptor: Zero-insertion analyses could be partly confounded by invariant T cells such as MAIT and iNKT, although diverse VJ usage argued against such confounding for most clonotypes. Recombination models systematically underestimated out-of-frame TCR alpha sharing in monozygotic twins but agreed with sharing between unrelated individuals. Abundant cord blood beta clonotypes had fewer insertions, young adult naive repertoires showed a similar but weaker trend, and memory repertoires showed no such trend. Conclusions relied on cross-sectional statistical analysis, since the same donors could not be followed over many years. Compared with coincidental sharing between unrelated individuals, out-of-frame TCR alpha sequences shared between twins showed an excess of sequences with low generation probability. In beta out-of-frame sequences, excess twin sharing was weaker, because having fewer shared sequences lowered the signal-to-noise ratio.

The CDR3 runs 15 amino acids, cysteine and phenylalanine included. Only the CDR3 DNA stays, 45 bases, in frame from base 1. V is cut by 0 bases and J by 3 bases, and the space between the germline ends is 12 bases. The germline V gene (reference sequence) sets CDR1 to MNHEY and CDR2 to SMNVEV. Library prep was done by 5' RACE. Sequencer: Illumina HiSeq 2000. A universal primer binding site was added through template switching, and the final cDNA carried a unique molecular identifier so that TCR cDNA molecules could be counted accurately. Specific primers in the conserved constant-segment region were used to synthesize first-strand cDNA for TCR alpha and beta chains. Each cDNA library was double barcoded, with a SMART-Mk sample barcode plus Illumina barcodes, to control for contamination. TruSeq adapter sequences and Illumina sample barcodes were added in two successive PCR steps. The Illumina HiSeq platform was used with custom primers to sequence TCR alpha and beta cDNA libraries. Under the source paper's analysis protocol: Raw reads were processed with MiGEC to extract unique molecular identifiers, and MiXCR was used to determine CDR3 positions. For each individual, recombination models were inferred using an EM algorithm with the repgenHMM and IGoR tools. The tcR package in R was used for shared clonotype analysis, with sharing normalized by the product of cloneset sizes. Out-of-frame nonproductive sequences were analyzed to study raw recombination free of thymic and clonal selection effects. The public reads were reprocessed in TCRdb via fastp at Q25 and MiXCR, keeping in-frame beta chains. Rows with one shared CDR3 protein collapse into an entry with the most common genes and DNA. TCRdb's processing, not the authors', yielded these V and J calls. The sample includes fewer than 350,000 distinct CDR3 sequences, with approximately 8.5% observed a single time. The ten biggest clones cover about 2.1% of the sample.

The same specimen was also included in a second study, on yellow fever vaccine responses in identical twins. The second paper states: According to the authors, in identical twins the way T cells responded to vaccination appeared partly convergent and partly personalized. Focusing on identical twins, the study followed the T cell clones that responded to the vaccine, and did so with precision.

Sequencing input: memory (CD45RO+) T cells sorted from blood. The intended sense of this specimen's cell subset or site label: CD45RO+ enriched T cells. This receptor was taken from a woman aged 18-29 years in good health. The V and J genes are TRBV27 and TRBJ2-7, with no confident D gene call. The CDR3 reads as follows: CASSLSSAGIYEQYF. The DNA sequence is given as TGTGCCAGCAGTTTATCATCGGCAGGTATCTACGAGCAGTACTTC.